This section outlines one T cell receptor (beta chain) sequence together with its context. What it binds is not known. The record originates from a study of breast tumors, draining lymph nodes, adjacent tissues. Findings and limits, study-wide: The lymph node origin of tumor T cells was framed as consistent with a hypothesis, not demonstrated. Data fit most tumor T cells coming from lymph node, expanding in tumor. Tumor TCR diversity was below lymph nodes but above nontumor tissue.

The lymph nodes were axillary draining lymph nodes from breast cancer patients. TCRdb re-analysed the multiplex PCR reads in MiXCR, keeping a single row per CDR3 protein. The data contain about 110,000 distinct CDR3 sequences, 30% of them seen just once; the ten biggest clones take up 5.5% to 7%. V dropped 1 base and J dropped 0 bases, with 7 bases sitting between them. The CDR3 is 14 residues long. From germline, CDR1 is DFQATT and CDR2 SNEGSKA (reference sequence). The gene calls are TRBV20-1 and TRBJ1-3; D gene uncertain. Sequencing was carried out using axillary lymph node tissue. The clonotype originates from a female donor with breast cancer. Some clones in this sample may be carry-over from other donors' samples. For the CDR3, the DNA is TGCAGTGCTAGAGGGACCGGCTCTGGAAACACCATATATTTT. It yields the protein CSARGTGSGNTIYF.